This TCR beta chain comes out of a study of identifying expanded T cells in peripheral blood. Produced via immunoSEQ multiplex PCR; TCRdb's table is partial and in-frame only. The table lists approximately 130,000 clones, about 88% of them singletons. Note on this clone: The antigen is unknown. The limits of the CDR3 on the DNA are not certain, so only TCRdb's listed CDR3 is given.

The CDR3 spans 15 amino acids, including both terminal residues. General study results and limits: Over about two and four weeks, about 16 and 19 clones changed, versus roughly 1.2 between replicates. Across healthy donors, higher total template counts meant significantly greater approximately two-week count variance.

During the collection period, no donor immune events like infections were recorded. This chain links TRBV12-1 with TRBJ1-2; the table assigns TRBD1, which was not confirmed against the DNA. TRBV12-1 is given as a pseudogene. Sequencing used blood. This clonotype was sampled from a person aged 18 to 75 in good health. CDR3 in amino acids: CASSFALGTGVRYTF.